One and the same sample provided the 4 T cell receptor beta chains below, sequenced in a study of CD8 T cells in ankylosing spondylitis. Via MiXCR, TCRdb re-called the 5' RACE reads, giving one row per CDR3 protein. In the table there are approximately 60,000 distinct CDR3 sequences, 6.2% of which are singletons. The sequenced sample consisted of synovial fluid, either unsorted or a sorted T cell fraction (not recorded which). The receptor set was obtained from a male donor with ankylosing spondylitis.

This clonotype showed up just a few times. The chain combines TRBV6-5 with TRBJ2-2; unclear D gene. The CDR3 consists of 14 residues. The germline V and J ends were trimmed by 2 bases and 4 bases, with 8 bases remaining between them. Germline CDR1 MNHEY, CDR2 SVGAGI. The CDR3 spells CASSYASTTGELFF. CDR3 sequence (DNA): TGTGCCAGCAGTTACGCCAGCACCACCGGGGAGCTGTTTTTT.

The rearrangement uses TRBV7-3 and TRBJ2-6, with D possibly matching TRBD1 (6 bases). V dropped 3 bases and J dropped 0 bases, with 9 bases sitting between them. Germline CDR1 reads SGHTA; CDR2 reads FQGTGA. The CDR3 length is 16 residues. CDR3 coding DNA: TGTGCCAGCAGCTTCACAGGGTCCTCTGGGGCCAACGTCCTGACTTTC. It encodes CASSFTGSSGANVLTF.

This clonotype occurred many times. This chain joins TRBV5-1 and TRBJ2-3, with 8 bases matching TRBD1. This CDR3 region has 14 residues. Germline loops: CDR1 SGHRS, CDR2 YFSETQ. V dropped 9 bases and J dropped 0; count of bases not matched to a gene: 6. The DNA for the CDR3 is TGCGCCACCAAGGGACAGGCGAGCACAGATACGCAGTATTTT. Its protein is CATKGQASTDTQYF.

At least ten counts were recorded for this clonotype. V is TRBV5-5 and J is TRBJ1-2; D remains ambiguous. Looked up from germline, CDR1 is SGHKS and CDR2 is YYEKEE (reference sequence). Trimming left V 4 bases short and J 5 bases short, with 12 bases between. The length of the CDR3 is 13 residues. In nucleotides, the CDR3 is TGTGCCAGCAGCCCCGGGGTGTTATATGGCTACACCTTC. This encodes CASSPGVLYGYTF.